The TCR beta chain described here comes from a study of OX40 agonist ivuxolimab in advanced cancers. The overall study: The eligibility criteria allowed prior anti-PD-1, anti-PD-L1 or anti-CTLA-4 therapy, and about 40% had some. Study-wide findings and caveats: Clones of CD4+ and CD8+ blood T cells grew by week 6 at doses of 0.1 to 3.0 mg/kg. Normalized T-cell clonal expansion was also low in a subset of nonresponders.

V lost 7 bases and J 0 bases, leaving 11 bases between the germline ends. The CDR3 has 14 amino acids. The germline V gene has CDR1 MNHEY and CDR2 SVGAGI. Blood specimens came from baseline, cycle 4 day 1, and cycle 7 day 1. As to this clone: No antigen is known for it.

Method: immunoSEQ multiplex PCR; TCRdb's copy keeps in-frame clones and lacks some. This table holds 45,000 to 50,000 clones, approximately 91% found once. The sample in question was CD4+ or CD8+ T cells sorted from blood, obtained in a trial of the OX40 agonist ivuxolimab. The source of this sequence is an adult with an advanced solid tumor such as melanoma, head and neck, liver or kidney cancer. The chain links TRBV6-5 to TRBJ2-3; D is possibly TRBD1 or TRBD2 (6 bases each). The CDR3 protein is CASTTGASTDTQYF. The DNA of the CDR3 is TGTGCCAGCACGACGGGGGCTAGCACAGATACGCAGTATTTT.